This record covers a single TCR beta chain. Its antigen is unidentified. Profiling relied on immunoSEQ multiplex PCR, and the TCRdb table lists in-frame clones only, not all of them. The sample lists about 160,000 clones, over 85% occurring once. The entry originates in a study of cytomegalovirus exposure and HLA in healthy donors. This CDR3 has 14 amino acids. J gave up 3 bases and V 6 bases, and 5 bases lay outside the gene matches. Germline CDR1 reads KGHSH; CDR2 reads LQKENI. The study's findings and limits: According to a subsequent analysis, TCR clusters identified in the first cohort showed a tendency to co-occur across the approximately 120 validation repertoires.

The chain joins TRBV18 to TRBJ1-5, with TRBD1 matching 7 bases. The receptor was isolated from a man younger than 30 in good health and CMV-seropositive. The sample was PBMCs. This chain's CDR3 is CASSRGQVNQPQHF. The DNA of the CDR3 is TGTGCCAGCTCGAGAGGACAGGTCAATCAGCCCCAGCATTTT.